One sample yielded the 27 T cell receptor beta chains listed below, sequenced in a study of identical twins listed by TCRdb under 2016. Library prep was done by 5' RACE. Sequencing was performed on an Illumina HiSeq 2000. TCRdb reworked the public reads: Q25 trimming with fastp, MiXCR clone assembly, productive beta chains retained. Rows are unified per CDR3 protein, each entry keeping the most common DNA and genes. Across this sample there are 1.5 million to 2 million distinct CDR3 sequences, with about 31% seen only once. Jointly, the top ten make up 0.25% to 0.3% of the sample. The sample consisted of cord blood. These receptor sequences come from a newborn girl in good health.

This clonotype was observed a few times. The V and J genes are TRBV25-1 and TRBJ1-2; 7 bases are shared with TRBD1. V lost 4 bases, J lost 5 bases, and 4 bases stayed unmatched. Germline CDR1 and CDR2: MGHDK and SYGVNS. The CDR3 has 13 amino acids. The DNA of the CDR3 is TGTGCCAGCAGTGTGGGACAGCTTTATGGCTACACCTTC. The encoded protein is CASSVGQLYGYTF.

This chain connects TRBV27 to TRBJ2-5; 11 nucleotides align to TRBD1. CDR1 is MNHEY, CDR2 SMNVEV, per germline (reference sequence). With 5 bases clipped from V and 11 bases from J, the junction kept 16 bases outside the gene matches. The CDR3 extends over 16 amino acids. The CDR3 DNA reads as TGTGCCAGCAGTCCAAGGGACAGGGGGGTTAACAATGAGCAGTACTTC. Its protein is CASSPRDRGVNNEQYF.

To note about this clonotype: This sequence may be a read error, since a much larger clone differs from it by one base. The chain couples TRBV5-5 to TRBJ2-1; the match to TRBD2 covers 8 bases. The trim removed 3 bases at V and 3 bases at J, leaving 8 bases unmatched. The length of the CDR3 is 16 residues. Germline V gene lookup returns CDR1 SGHKS and CDR2 YYEKEE (reference sequence). The CDR3 DNA follows: TGTGCCAGCAGCTCTTCACTAGCGGATGGCTACAATGAGCAGTTCTTC. Translating it yields CASSSSLADGYNEQFF.

This clonotype was counted between two and nine times. The V call is TRBV5-5, the J call TRBJ2-3, with a weak D call TRBD1 (6 bases). The CDR3 has 15 amino acids. From germline, CDR1 is SGHKS and CDR2 YYEKEE (reference sequence). With 4 bases removed from V and 2 bases from J, the gap between germline ends came to 14 bases. The CDR3, as DNA: TGTGCCAGCAGCGGGACGACAGGTTCCACAGATACGCAGTATTTT. Encoded protein: CASSGTTGSTDTQYF.

On this clonotype itself: One end of the junction does not line up with germline, which may come from a read error. The chain carries TRBV7-2 and TRBJ2-3, with 7 positions matching TRBD2. This CDR3 is built from 15 residues. The V gene's germline CDR1 is SGHTA and CDR2 FQGNSA. CDR3 coding DNA: TGTGCCAGCAGCTTAGTTGTAGCGGGCACAGATACGCGGTATTTT. Translated: CASSLVVAGTDTRYF. The entire variable domain, with the rest obtained from reference TRBV7-2 and TRBJ2-3, is as follows: GAGVSQSPSNKVTEKGKDVELRCDPISGHTALYWYRQSLGQGLEFLIYFQGNSAPDKSGLPSDRFSAERTGGSVSTLTIQRTQQEDSAVYLCASSLVVAGTDTRYFGPGTRLTVL.

This chain joins TRBV20-1 and TRBJ1-2; TRBD1 is a possible D gene (6 bases). Germline-derived CDR1 and CDR2 are DFQATT and SNEGSKA (reference sequence). The V and J ends lost 0 bases and 6 bases respectively, with 14 bases between them. The CDR3 has 14 residues. The CDR3 region is CSARDPQGRDGYTF. CDR3 DNA sequence: TGCAGTGCTAGAGATCCCCAGGGGAGGGATGGCTACACCTTC.

This clonotype was recorded a few times. The chain joins TRBV4-2 to TRBJ2-5; D possibly corresponds to TRBD2 (5 bases). CDR3 length equals 16 residues. Germline V CDR1 and CDR2: LGHNA, YNFKEQ. The V end lost 6 bases, the J end lost 1 base, and 18 bases lay between the germline ends. CDR3 region: CASRAGVNGPQETQYF. As DNA, the CDR3 is TGTGCCAGCAGGGCCGGGGTTAACGGCCCCCAAGAGACCCAGTACTTC.

The V and J genes are TRBV6-6 and TRBJ2-1, with D uncertain. CDR3 size: 11 residues. CDR1 and CDR2 (germline): MNHNY, SVGAGI (reference sequence). V was shortened by 6 bases and J by 9 bases, with 9 bases between the two germline ends. In nucleotides, the CDR3 is TGTGCCAGCAGCATGACTGGTGAGCAGTTCTTC. This translates into CASSMTGEQFF.

This clonotype was detected a few times. This chain joins TRBV28 and TRBJ1-3, with 8 positions matching TRBD1. The CDR3 has 15 residues. V was pared by 2 bases and J by 6 bases, with 6 bases of the junction left unmatched. Germline lookup yields CDR1 MDHEN and CDR2 SYDVKM. DNA of the CDR3: TGTGCCAGCAGTTTACCACAGGGGGTCGAAAACACCATATATTTT. Translating gives CASSLPQGVENTIYF.

The chain joins TRBV21-1 to TRBJ1-1; TRBD1 is taken as the D call from the table, unchecked against the DNA. TRBV21-1 constitutes a pseudogene. The CDR3 consists of 16 residues. CDR3 bases: TGTGCCAGCCTCGCACAGGGGGCAGATCGGAACACTGAAGCTTTCTTT. As protein: CASLAQGADRNTEAFF.

This clonotype was picked up a small number of times. The chain joins TRBV10-3 to TRBJ2-1, with 9 bases lining up with TRBD2. Per the germline V gene, CDR1 is ENHRY and CDR2 is SYGVKD. This CDR3 region has 13 residues. The ends lost 6 bases at V and 7 bases at J; junction bases unmatched: 4. The CDR3 is CAIRLLAGNEQFF. CDR3 bases: TGTGCCATCAGACTCCTAGCGGGGAATGAGCAGTTCTTC.

This chain connects TRBV7-8 to TRBJ1-4, with no clear D. The CDR3 extends over 15 amino acids. V lost 4 bases, J lost 4 bases, and 13 bases lay in between. Germline CDR1 is SGHVS and CDR2 is FQNEAQ. CDR3 nucleotides: TGTGCCAGCAGCTCGAGCATGGGATATAATGAAAAACTGTTTTTT. It codes for CASSSSMGYNEKLFF.

The DNA of the CDR3 is TGTGCCCGCGAGGAGGGGGACATTCAGTACTTC. It yields the protein CAREEGDIQYF. V usage is TRBV7-9 and J usage is TRBJ2-4; D possibly uses TRBD1 or TRBD2 (6 bases each). Germline lookup yields CDR1 SEHNR and CDR2 FQNEAQ (reference sequence). Trimming took 11 bases from V and 8 from J, leaving 13 bases between them. The CDR3 covers 11 residues.

This chain joins TRBV6-1 and TRBJ1-3; D is unresolved. The CDR3 runs 15 residues. CDR1 is MNHNS and CDR2 is SASEGT in the germline V gene. Trimming removed 7 bases at V and 0 bases at J, with 13 bases between. The CDR3 spells CASTPDTYSGNTIYF. CDR3 coding DNA: TGTGCCAGCACTCCTGACACCTACTCTGGAAACACCATATATTTT.

The CDR3 here is CASSLGAYGTYEQYF. The CDR3 region has the DNA TGTGCCAGCAGCTTAGGTGCGTACGGGACCTACGAGCAGTACTTC. The J gene is TRBJ2-7, the V gene TRBV7-2; tentative D call: TRBD2 (5 bases). With 1 base removed from V and 2 bases from J, the gap between germline ends came to 12 bases. The CDR3 spans 15 residues. CDR1 is SGHTA and CDR2 is FQGNSA in the germline V gene.

The V call is TRBV28, the J call TRBJ2-5; 9 bases line up with TRBD1. The J segment lost 4 bases and the V segment lost 0 bases, leaving 0 bases of the junction unmatched. CDR3 length: 14 residues. In germline, CDR1 is MDHEN, CDR2 SYDVKM. The CDR3 DNA reads as TGTGCCAGCAGTTTATGGACAGGGGGAGAGACCCAGTACTTC. It encodes CASSLWTGGETQYF. Full variable domain (rest looked up from reference TRBV28 and TRBJ2-5): DVKVTQSSRYLVKRTGEKVFLECVQDMDHENMFWYRQDPGLGLRLIYFSYDVKMKEKGDIPEGYSVSREKKERFSLILESASTNQTSMYLCASSLWTGGETQYFGPGTRLLVL.

On this clonotype itself: Being one base from a much bigger clone, this may be a read error. This chain joins TRBV12-3 or TRBV12-4 and TRBJ2-3, with 13 positions matching TRBD2. CDR3 length equals 15 residues. The CDR3 DNA follows: TGTGCCAGCACCAGGACTAGCGGGAGAACAGATACGGAGTATTTT. Amino acid sequence: CASTRTSGRTDTEYF.

This clonotype has only a few counts. The V and J genes are TRBV5-8 and TRBJ2-3, with D tentatively TRBD1 (6 bases). There are 16 residues in the CDR3. Trimming left V 2 bases short and J 5 bases short, with 18 bases between. CDR1 and CDR2 (germline): SGHTS, YDEGEE. The CDR3 spells CASSFGQLRGVDTQYF. CDR3 sequence (DNA): TGTGCCAGCAGCTTCGGACAGTTGCGAGGGGTAGATACGCAGTATTTT.

The chain recombines TRBV6-2 or TRBV6-3 with TRBJ2-5; perhaps TRBD2 as D (6 bases). Trimming stripped 2 bases from V and 12 bases from J, with 16 bases between. The CDR3 contains 13 residues. Germline V gives CDR1 MNHEY, CDR2 SVGEGT. The CDR3 nucleotides are TGTGCCAGCAGTTACCCACCCCCGGGGGAAGAGTACTTC. It specifies CASSYPPPGEEYF.

The chain recombines TRBV5-1 with TRBJ2-7; D is undetermined. CDR3 length: 15 residues. Germline values: CDR1 SGHRS, CDR2 YFSETQ. V lost 0 bases and J lost 2, with 12 bases in between. The CDR3 spells CASSLVLQHPYEQYF. Written as DNA, the CDR3 is TGCGCCAGCAGCTTGGTATTACAGCATCCCTACGAGCAGTACTTC.

This clonotype was found a few times. The chain recombines TRBV6-5 with TRBJ2-3; D is unresolved. V was cut by 2 bases and J by 1 base, with 16 bases left in between. Germline CDR1 is MNHEY and CDR2 is SVGAGI. There are 17 residues in the CDR3. CDR3 coding DNA: TGTGCCAGCAGTTACGGGCCGGGCCCCTCACGCACAGATACGCAGTATTTT. Encoded protein: CASSYGPGPSRTDTQYF.

This clonotype was found a few times. This chain uses TRBV29-1 with TRBJ1-1; D is unclear. V was pared by 4 bases and J by 4 bases, with 13 bases between. Per the germline V gene, CDR1 is SQVTM and CDR2 is ANQGSEA. The CDR3 contains 13 residues. CDR3 DNA: TGCAGCGTTGGAGGGTCCCGAGGCACTGAAGCTTTCTTT. It encodes CSVGGSRGTEAFF.

This clonotype was counted only a few times. The rearrangement links TRBV6-5 to TRBJ2-3; 12 nucleotides match TRBD2. V was pared by 4 bases and J by 4 bases, with 9 bases of the junction left unmatched. Germline assignment: CDR1 MNHEY and CDR2 SVGAGI. This CDR3 is built from 17 residues. CDR3 nucleotide sequence: TGTGCCAGCAGTTCCCTACTACTAGCGGGAGGTCCAGATACGCAGTATTTT. Translated: CASSSLLLAGGPDTQYF.

Only a few counts were recorded for this clonotype. The chain is built from TRBV6-1 and TRBJ2-5, with TRBD1 matching over 9 bases. CDR1 is MNHNS and CDR2 is SASEGT in the germline V gene. Unmatched junction bases numbered 9, after V lost 2 bases and J lost 5 bases. The CDR3 is 16 residues long. As DNA, the CDR3 is TGTGCCAGCAGTGAATACTATGTGGACAGGGGCGAGACCCAGTACTTC. Translating gives CASSEYYVDRGETQYF.

The V and J genes are TRBV6-2 or TRBV6-3 and TRBJ2-7, with D possibly being TRBD2 (6 bases). V shed 6 bases and J shed 1 base, with 19 bases lying between them. Germline CDR1 and CDR2: MNHEY and SVGEGT. The CDR3 spans 16 residues. CDR3 sequence: CASSPLPEGQSYEQYF. CDR3 in DNA: TGTGCCAGCAGCCCTCTTCCGGAGGGCCAATCCTACGAGCAGTACTTC.

The chain recombines TRBV2 with TRBJ1-2, with D unresolved. The CDR3 runs to 12 residues. In germline, CDR1 is SNHLY, CDR2 FYNNEI. Trimming cost V 2 bases and J 7 bases, with 8 bases left between them. CDR3: CASSEWEVGYTF. The CDR3 DNA sequence: TGTGCCAGCAGTGAATGGGAAGTTGGCTACACCTTC.

The V gene is TRBV27, the J gene TRBJ2-1; TRBD2 agrees at 11 bases. From germline, CDR1 is MNHEY and CDR2 SMNVEV (reference sequence). This CDR3 has 18 amino acids. V gave up 0 bases and J gave up 7 bases; unmatched junction bases: 11. The chain's CDR3 is CASSLSLDSGRAFNEQFF. CDR3 nucleotides: TGTGCCAGCAGTTTATCGCTCGATAGCGGGAGGGCCTTTAATGAGCAGTTCTTC.